Following are 21 T cell receptor beta chains from one sample sequenced in a study of blood T cell repertoires in COVID-19. The repertoire was sequenced with immunoSEQ multiplex PCR; TCRdb's copy has only in-frame clones and lacks some. The sample contains about 76,000 clones, 70% to 80% of which appear only once. The sample was peripheral blood. Source of these receptors: a human donor in a cohort sampled during active COVID-19.

This clone was counted once. The chain joins TRBV30 to TRBJ2-3; 7 nucleotides match TRBD2. The J segment lost 5 bases and the V segment lost 7 bases, leaving 9 bases of the junction unmatched. Germline assignment: CDR1 GTSNPN and CDR2 SVGIG (reference sequence). CDR3 length equals 13 residues. CDR3 sequence (DNA): TGTGCCTCCTCTGGGGGGAGGGGAGATACGCAGTATTTT. It translates to CASSGGRGDTQYF.

The V and J genes are TRBV5-8 and TRBJ2-2; 7 positions match TRBD2. V lost 0 bases, J lost 6 bases, and 8 bases stayed unmatched. This CDR3 comprises 16 residues. Germline CDR1 is SGHTS and CDR2 is YDEGEE. In DNA, the CDR3 is TGTGCCAGCAGCTTGGCCGGCGGGAGAAGGTCCGGGGAGCTGTTTTTT. It codes for CASSLAGGRRSGELFF.

The chain carries TRBV28 and TRBJ1-5; tentative D call: TRBD1 (5 bases). Trimming removed 4 bases at V and 2 bases at J, with 9 bases between. The CDR3 spans 14 residues. Germline V gene data show CDR1 as MDHEN and CDR2 as SYDVKM. Here the CDR3 DNA reads TGTGCCAGCAGTTCAGGGTACGGCAATCAGCCCCAGCATTTT. Translating gives CASSSGYGNQPQHF. The variable domain in full, with the rest retrieved from reference TRBV28 and TRBJ1-5, is DVKVTQSSRYLVKRTGEKVFLECVQDMDHENMFWYRQDPGLGLRLIYFSYDVKMKEKGDIPEGYSVSREKKERFSLILESASTNQTSMYLCASSSGYGNQPQHFGDGTRLSIL.

The rearrangement uses TRBV15 and TRBJ1-1; weak D call: TRBD1 (6 bases). Germline V gene data show CDR1 as LNHNV and CDR2 as YYDKDF (reference sequence). With 0 bases removed from V and 11 bases from J, the gap between germline ends came to 19 bases. CDR3 size: 15 residues. In nucleotides, the CDR3 is TGTGCCACCAGCAGAGACTCACAACGCCCCCAGGGGGCTTTCTTT. It yields the protein CATSRDSQRPQGAFF.

The J gene is TRBJ1-2, the V gene TRBV6-2 or TRBV6-3; D perhaps matches TRBD1 (5 bases). Germline assignment: CDR1 MNHEY and CDR2 SVGEGT. This CDR3 is built from 12 residues. The V end was cut by 6 bases, the J end by 5 bases, with 10 bases between. The CDR3 DNA reads as TGTGCCAGCAGCTTACGGGGGTATGGCTACACCTTC. This sequence encodes CASSLRGYGYTF.

The J gene is TRBJ2-2, the V gene TRBV18, with D unclear. Germline V gene data show CDR1 as KGHSH and CDR2 as LQKENI. The CDR3 loop spans 14 amino acids. V lost 3 bases and J lost 0, with 5 bases in between. The CDR3 sequence is CASSPNSNTGELFF. The CDR3 coding sequence is TGTGCCAGCTCACCCAACTCGAACACCGGGGAGCTGTTTTTT.

The chain recombines TRBV19 with TRBJ2-6; no firm D call. Germline CDR1 reads LNHDA; CDR2 reads SQIVND (reference sequence). The CDR3 sequence is 15 residues long. Between the trimmed V and J ends, which lost 3 bases and 0 bases, there was a span of 6 bases. The CDR3 coding sequence is TGTGCCAGTAGTATGGCGGACTCTGGGGCCAACGTCCTGACTTTC. Translation: CASSMADSGANVLTF.

This clone was seen a few times. The chain carries TRBV3-1 (or the pseudogene TRBV3-2) and TRBJ2-2; a possible D gene is TRBD1 (5 bases). Trimming took off 4 bases at V and 5 bases at J, with 8 bases between the two ends. The V gene's germline CDR1 is LGHDT and CDR2 YNNKEL (reference sequence). The CDR3 is 13 residues long. CDR3 residues: CASSPTVTGELFF. The CDR3 nucleotides read TGTGCCAGCAGCCCGACAGTTACCGGGGAGCTGTTTTTT.

The V gene is TRBV6-2 or TRBV6-3, the J gene TRBJ2-1; 12 bases line up with TRBD2. This CDR3 has 16 amino acids. J gave up 2 bases and V 5 bases, and 4 bases lay outside the gene matches. CDR1 and CDR2 (germline): MNHEY, SVGEGT. CDR3 nucleotide sequence: TGTGCCAGCAGTACTAGCGGGAGGACCACCTACAATGAGCAGTTCTTC. Its translation: CASSTSGRTTYNEQFF.

The rearrangement uses TRBV7-3 and TRBJ2-3; tentative D call: TRBD2 (5 bases). This CDR3 spans 15 amino acids. Germline CDR1 SGHTA, CDR2 FQGTGA. Between the trimmed V and J ends, which lost 0 bases and 2 bases, there was a span of 9 bases. The CDR3 bases are TGTGCCAGCAGCTTAACGAGGGTGATCACAGATACGCAGTATTTT. It specifies CASSLTRVITDTQYF.

The chain recombines TRBV7-9 with TRBJ1-2; a weak D match, TRBD1 (5 bases). Germline loops: CDR1 SEHNR, CDR2 FQNEAQ (reference sequence). V lost 5 bases to trimming and J lost 0 bases, with 22 bases between them. The CDR3 runs to 18 residues. The CDR3 DNA sequence: TGTGCCAGCAGCCTCTATGGGGCTGGGTCCCCCACTAACTATGGCTACACCTTC. Encoded protein: CASSLYGAGSPTNYGYTF.

The rearrangement joins TRBV10-3 to TRBJ2-7; 8 nucleotides match TRBD2. The germline CDR1 and CDR2 sequences are ENHRY and SYGVKD. V shed 5 bases, J shed 3 bases, and the junction held 9 bases outside the gene matches. The CDR3 loop spans 15 amino acids. The CDR3 loop is CAISKSSGELYEQYF. Here the CDR3 DNA reads TGTGCCATCAGTAAGAGTAGCGGGGAGCTCTACGAGCAGTACTTC.

This clone was detected only once. The V and J genes are TRBV14 and TRBJ1-1; possible D gene TRBD1, 6 bases. Germline lookup yields CDR1 SGHDN and CDR2 FVKESK. The CDR3 has 13 amino acids. Trimming took 2 bases from V and 6 from J, leaving 10 bases between them. CDR3 nucleotide sequence: TGTGCCAGCAGCCAAATCAGGGGATCTGAAGCTTTCTTT. This codes for CASSQIRGSEAFF.

The V and J genes are TRBV19 and TRBJ2-1, with D unresolved. Germline CDR1 LNHDA, CDR2 SQIVND (reference sequence). The CDR3 spans 13 residues. V was shortened by 1 base and J by 8 bases, with 9 bases between the two germline ends. The CDR3 region has the DNA TGTGCCAGTAGTATAGTAAGAGGCTATGAGCAGTTCTTC. Translated, it gives CASSIVRGYEQFF.

The gene calls are TRBV6-5 and TRBJ2-7; 7 bases match TRBD1. CDR1 and CDR2 (germline): MNHEY, SVGAGI. V lost 2 bases, J lost 3 bases, and 10 bases stayed unmatched. The CDR3 totals 16 residues. CDR3 DNA sequence: TGTGCCAGCAGTTACCGACAGGGACAGACTGACTACGAGCAGTACTTC. Translating gives CASSYRQGQTDYEQYF.

With regard to this clone: The identical CDR3 is also encoded by other nucleotide sequences in the sample. The rearrangement links TRBV5-1 to TRBJ2-7; weak D call: TRBD2 (6 bases). CDR1 is SGHRS, CDR2 YFSETQ, per germline. The ends were cut back, 0 bases at V and 3 bases at J, with 7 bases in the middle. This CDR3 has 13 residues. The CDR3 bases are TGCGCCAGCAGCTTGGGCGGGAACTACGAGCAGTACGTC. This sequence encodes CASSLGGNYEQYV.

The chain recombines TRBV6-6 with TRBJ2-3; 9 bases are a match to TRBD2. The germline V gene encodes CDR1 MNHNY and CDR2 SVGAGI (reference sequence). The CDR3 has 16 residues. Trimming at V came to 2 bases and at J to 4 bases, leaving 7 bases not matched to a gene. This CDR3 reads CASSYVGGRAADTQYF. The CDR3 DNA follows: TGTGCCAGCAGTTACGTTGGCGGGAGGGCGGCAGATACGCAGTATTTT.

This clone has a handful of counts. This chain joins TRBV6-1 and TRBJ2-6, with TRBD1 identical over 7 bases. CDR3 size: 18 residues. Germline V gene sequence: CDR1 MNHNS, CDR2 SASEGT. J gave up 1 base and V 2 bases, and 8 bases lay outside the gene matches. The CDR3 DNA follows: TGTGCCAGCAGTGAATTAAGGGGGCAGACGTCTGGGGCCAACGTCCTGACTTTC. This sequence encodes CASSELRGQTSGANVLTF.

V and J are TRBV20-1 and TRBJ2-2; D may be TRBD2 (5 bases). The germline CDR1 and CDR2 sequences are DFQATT and SNEGSKA (reference sequence). The CDR3 consists of 11 residues. V lost 6 bases and J lost 8, with 10 bases in between. The CDR3 region is CSAGRGGELFF. Here the CDR3 DNA reads TGCAGTGCCGGTCGAGGGGGGGAGCTGTTTTTT.

The chain joins TRBV11-3 to TRBJ2-6, with D perhaps TRBD1 (5 bases). Germline assignment: CDR1 SGHNT and CDR2 YENEEA. V lost 1 base and J lost 4, with 17 bases in between. The CDR3 totals 18 residues. DNA for the CDR3: TGTGCCAGCAGCTTAGGGCAGGGAAAGGGGTCGGGGGCCAACGTCCTGACTTTC. As protein: CASSLGQGKGSGANVLTF.

The chain combines TRBV25-1 with TRBJ2-7; 8 bases agree with TRBD1. J gave up 0 bases and V 7 bases, and 8 bases lay outside the gene matches. Germline V lookup: CDR1 MGHDK, CDR2 SYGVNS. This CDR3 contains 15 residues. CDR3 in DNA: TGTGCCAGCACCAAAGGGGGGACAGGCTCCTACGAGCAGTACTTC. This encodes CASTKGGTGSYEQYF.